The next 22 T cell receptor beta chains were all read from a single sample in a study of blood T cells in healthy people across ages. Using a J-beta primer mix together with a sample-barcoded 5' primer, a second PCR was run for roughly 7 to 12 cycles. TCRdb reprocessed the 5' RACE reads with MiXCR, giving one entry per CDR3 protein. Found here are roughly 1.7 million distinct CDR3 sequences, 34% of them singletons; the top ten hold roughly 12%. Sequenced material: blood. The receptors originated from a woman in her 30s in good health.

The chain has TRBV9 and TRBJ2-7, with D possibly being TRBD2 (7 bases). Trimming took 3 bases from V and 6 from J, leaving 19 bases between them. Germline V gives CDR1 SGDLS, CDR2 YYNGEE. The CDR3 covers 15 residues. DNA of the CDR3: TGTGCCAGCAGCGCCAACCCCGCGGGGGCTGGCGAGCAGTACTTC. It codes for CASSANPAGAGEQYF.

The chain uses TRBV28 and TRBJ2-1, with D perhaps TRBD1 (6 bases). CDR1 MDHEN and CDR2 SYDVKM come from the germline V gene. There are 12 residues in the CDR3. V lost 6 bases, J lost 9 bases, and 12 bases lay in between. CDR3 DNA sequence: TGTGCCAGCAGCTCCCTGGGGGCTGAGCAGTTCTTC. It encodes CASSSLGAEQFF.

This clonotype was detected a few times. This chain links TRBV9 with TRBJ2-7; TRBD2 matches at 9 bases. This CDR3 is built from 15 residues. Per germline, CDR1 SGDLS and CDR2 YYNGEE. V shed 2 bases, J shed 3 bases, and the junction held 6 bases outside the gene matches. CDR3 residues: CASSVLAGPIYEQYF. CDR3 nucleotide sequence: TGTGCCAGCAGCGTCCTAGCGGGACCGATCTACGAGCAGTACTTC. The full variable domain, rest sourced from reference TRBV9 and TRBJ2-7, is DSGVTQTPKHLITATGQRVTLRCSPRSGDLSVYWYQQSLDQGLQFLIQYYNGEERAKGNILERFSAQQFPDLHSELNLSSLELGDSALYFCASSVLAGPIYEQYFGPGTRLTVT.

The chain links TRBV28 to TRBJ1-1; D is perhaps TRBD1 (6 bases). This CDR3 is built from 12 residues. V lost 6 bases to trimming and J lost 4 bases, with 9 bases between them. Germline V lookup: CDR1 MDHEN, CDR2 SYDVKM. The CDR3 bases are TGTGCCAGCAGGGTAGGGGGCACTGAAGCTTTCTTT. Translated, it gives CASRVGGTEAFF.

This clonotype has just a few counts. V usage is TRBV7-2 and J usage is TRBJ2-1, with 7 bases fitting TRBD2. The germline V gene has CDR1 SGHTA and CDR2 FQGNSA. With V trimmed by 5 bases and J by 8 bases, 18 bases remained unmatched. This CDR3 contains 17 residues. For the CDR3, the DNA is TGTGCCAGCAGCCCACAAGCGACTAGCCCTATGGGGGATGAGCAGTTCTTC. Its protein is CASSPQATSPMGDEQFF.

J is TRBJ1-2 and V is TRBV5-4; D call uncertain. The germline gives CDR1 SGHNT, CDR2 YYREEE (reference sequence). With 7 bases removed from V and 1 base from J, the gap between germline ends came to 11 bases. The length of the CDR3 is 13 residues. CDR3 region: CASGEVLNYGYTF. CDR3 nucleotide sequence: TGTGCCAGCGGAGAAGTTCTTAACTATGGCTACACCTTC. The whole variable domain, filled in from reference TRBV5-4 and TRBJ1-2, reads ETGVTQSPTHLIKTRGQQVTLRCSSQSGHNTVSWYQQALGQGPQFIFQYYREEENGRGNFPPRFSGLQFPNYSSELNVNALELDDSALYLCASGEVLNYGYTFGSGTRLTVV.

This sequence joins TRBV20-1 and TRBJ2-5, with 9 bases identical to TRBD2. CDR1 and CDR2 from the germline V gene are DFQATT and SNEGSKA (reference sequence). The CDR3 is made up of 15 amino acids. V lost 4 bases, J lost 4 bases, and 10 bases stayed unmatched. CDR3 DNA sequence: TGCAGTGCTAATCCCCAGCGGGGGGTTGGAGAGACCCAGTACTTC. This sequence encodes CSANPQRGVGETQYF.

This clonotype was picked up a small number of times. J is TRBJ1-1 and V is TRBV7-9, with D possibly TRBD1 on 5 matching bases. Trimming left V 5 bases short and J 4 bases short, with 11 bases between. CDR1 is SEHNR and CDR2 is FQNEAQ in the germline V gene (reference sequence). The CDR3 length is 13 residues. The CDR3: CASSPQGFTEAFF. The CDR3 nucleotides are TGTGCCAGCAGCCCTCAGGGTTTCACTGAAGCTTTCTTT.

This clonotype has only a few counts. CDR3 sequence reads: CASSEAGRSPEQYF. As DNA, the CDR3 is TGTGCCAGCAGTGAAGCAGGGAGGTCACCTGAGCAGTACTTC. V is TRBV2 and J is TRBJ2-4; D may be TRBD2 (6 bases). The V gene lost 0 bases and the J gene lost 13 bases, with 16 bases spanning the gap. Germline-derived CDR1 and CDR2 are SNHLY and FYNNEI. The CDR3 extends over 14 amino acids.

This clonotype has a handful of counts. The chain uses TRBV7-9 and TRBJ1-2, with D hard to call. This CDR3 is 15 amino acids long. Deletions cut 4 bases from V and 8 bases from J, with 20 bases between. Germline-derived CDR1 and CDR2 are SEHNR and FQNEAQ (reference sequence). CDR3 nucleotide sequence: TGTGCCAGCAGCTCGGCTGGGATAGACCACCTGGGCTACACCTTC. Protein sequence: CASSSAGIDHLGYTF.

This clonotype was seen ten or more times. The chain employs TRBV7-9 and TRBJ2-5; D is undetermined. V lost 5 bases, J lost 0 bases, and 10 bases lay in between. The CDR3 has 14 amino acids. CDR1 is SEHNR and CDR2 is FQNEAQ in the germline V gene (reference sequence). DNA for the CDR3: TGTGCCAGCAGCCCCCCAGAGTACCAAGAGACCCAGTACTTC. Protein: CASSPPEYQETQYF. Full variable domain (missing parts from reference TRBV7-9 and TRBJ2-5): DTGVSQNPRHKITKRGQNVTFRCDPISEHNRLYWYRQTLGQGPEFLTYFQNEAQLEKSRLLSDRFSAERPKGSFSTLEIQRTEQGDSAMYLCASSPPEYQETQYFGPGTRLLVL.

The CDR3 reads CASEREGGTGELFF. For the CDR3, the DNA is TGTGCCAGCGAGCGGGAGGGCGGGACCGGGGAGCTGTTTTTT. J is TRBJ2-2 and V is TRBV6-4; 10 nucleotides agree with TRBD2. There are 14 residues in the CDR3. V shed 8 bases and J 5 bases; nucleotides not matched to a gene: 5. CDR1 MRHNA and CDR2 SNTAGT come from the germline V gene.

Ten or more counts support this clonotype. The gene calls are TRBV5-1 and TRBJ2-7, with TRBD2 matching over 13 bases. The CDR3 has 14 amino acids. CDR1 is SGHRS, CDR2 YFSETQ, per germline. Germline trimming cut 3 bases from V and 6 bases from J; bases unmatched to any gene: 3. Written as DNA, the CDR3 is TGCGCCAGCAGCTCGGGACTAGCGGGAAGCGAGCAGTACTTC. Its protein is CASSSGLAGSEQYF.

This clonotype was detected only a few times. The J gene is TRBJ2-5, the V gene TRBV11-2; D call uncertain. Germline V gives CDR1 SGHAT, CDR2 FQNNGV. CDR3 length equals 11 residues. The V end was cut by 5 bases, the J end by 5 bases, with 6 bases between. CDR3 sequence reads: CASSAFETQYF. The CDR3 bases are TGTGCCAGCAGCGCCTTTGAGACCCAGTACTTC.

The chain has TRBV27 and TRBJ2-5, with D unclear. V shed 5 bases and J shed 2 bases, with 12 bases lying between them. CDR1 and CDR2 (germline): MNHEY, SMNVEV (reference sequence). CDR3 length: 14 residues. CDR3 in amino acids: CASSANPTQETQYF. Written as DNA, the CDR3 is TGTGCCAGCAGTGCAAATCCGACACAAGAGACCCAGTACTTC.

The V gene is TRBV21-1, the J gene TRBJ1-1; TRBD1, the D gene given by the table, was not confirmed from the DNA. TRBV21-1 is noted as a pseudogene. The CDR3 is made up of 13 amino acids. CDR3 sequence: CARDLTGDTEAFF. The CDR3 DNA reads TGTGCCAGAGACCTTACAGGGGACACTGAAGCTTTCTTT.

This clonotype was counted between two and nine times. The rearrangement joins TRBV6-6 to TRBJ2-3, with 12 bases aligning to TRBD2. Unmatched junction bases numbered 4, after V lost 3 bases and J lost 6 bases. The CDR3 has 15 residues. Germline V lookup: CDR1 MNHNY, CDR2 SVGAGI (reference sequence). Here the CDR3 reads CASSYLAGGRDTQYF. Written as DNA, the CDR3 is TGTGCCAGCAGTTATCTAGCGGGAGGGCGGGATACGCAGTATTTT.

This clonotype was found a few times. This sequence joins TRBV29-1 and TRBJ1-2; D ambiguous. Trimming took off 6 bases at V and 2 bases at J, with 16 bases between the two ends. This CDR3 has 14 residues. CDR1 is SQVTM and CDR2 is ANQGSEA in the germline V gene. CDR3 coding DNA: TGCAGCGTAGGGATTAGGTCACCCAACTATGGCTACACCTTC. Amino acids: CSVGIRSPNYGYTF.

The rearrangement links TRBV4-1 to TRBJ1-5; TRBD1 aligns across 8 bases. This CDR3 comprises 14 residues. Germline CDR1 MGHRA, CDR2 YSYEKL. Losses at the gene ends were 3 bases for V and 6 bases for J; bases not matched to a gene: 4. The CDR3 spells CASSQVDRVQPQHF. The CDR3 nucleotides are TGCGCCAGCAGCCAGGTGGACAGGGTTCAGCCCCAGCATTTT.

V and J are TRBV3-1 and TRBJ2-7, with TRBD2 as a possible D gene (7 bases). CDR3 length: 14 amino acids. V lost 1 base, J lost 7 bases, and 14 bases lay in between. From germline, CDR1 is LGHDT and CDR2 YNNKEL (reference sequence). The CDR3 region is CASSQAPGGGEQYF. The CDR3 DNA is TGTGCCAGCAGCCAAGCGCCGGGGGGCGGAGAGCAGTACTTC.

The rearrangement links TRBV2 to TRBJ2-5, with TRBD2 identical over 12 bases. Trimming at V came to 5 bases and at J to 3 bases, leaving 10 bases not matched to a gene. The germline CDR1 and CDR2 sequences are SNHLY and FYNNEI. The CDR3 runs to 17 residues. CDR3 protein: CASSLTSGSNFEETQYF. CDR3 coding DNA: TGTGCCAGCAGTTTGACTAGCGGGAGTAATTTTGAAGAGACCCAGTACTTC.

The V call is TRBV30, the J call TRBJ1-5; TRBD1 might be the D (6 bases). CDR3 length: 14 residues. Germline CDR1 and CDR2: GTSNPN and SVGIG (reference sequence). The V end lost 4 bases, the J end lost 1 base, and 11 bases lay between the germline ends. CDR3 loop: CAWTGRGSNQPQHF. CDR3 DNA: TGTGCCTGGACGGGTAGGGGGAGCAATCAGCCCCAGCATTTT.